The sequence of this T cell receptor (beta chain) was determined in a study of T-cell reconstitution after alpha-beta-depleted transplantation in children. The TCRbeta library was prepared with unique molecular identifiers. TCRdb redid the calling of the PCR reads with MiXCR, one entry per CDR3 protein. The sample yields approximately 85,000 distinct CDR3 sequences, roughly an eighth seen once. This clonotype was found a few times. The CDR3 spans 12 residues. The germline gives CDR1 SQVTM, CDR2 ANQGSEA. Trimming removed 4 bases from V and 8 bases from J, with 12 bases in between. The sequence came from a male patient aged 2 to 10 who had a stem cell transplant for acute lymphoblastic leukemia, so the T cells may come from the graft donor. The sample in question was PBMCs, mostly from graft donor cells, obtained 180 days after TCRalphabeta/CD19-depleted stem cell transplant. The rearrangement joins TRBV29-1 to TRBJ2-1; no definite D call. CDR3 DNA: TGCAGCGTTGTGAGAGCGTCGGATGAGCAGTTCTTC. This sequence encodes CSVVRASDEQFF.